Shown below are 13 T cell receptor beta chains from a single sample sequenced in a study of cytomegalovirus exposure and HLA in healthy donors. The PCR made use of 60 Vbeta and 13 Jbeta primers. TCRdb keeps only in-frame clones here, not all; method: immunoSEQ multiplex PCR. Here the sample spans roughly 160,000 clones, 80% being singletons. Sequences were obtained from PBMCs. The receptors derive from a woman between 50 and 59 years old in good health and CMV-seronegative.

This clone was counted only a few times. V gene TRBV7-9 combines with J gene TRBJ1-1; D is perhaps TRBD1 (5 bases). The CDR3 runs 15 residues. V was shortened by 0 bases and J by 5 bases, with 13 bases between the two germline ends. Germline CDR1 SEHNR, CDR2 FQNEAQ (reference sequence). The CDR3 sequence: CASSLASLQGTEAFF. The CDR3 DNA sequence: TGTGCCAGCAGCTTAGCCTCCCTCCAGGGTACTGAAGCTTTCTTT.

CDR3 nucleotides: TGTGCCAGCAGCTTCGCTCAGGGGGCAGGTCACTACGAGCAGTACTTC. The encoded protein is CASSFAQGAGHYEQYF. The chain couples TRBV5-4 to TRBJ2-7, with 8 nucleotides matching TRBD1. Germline V gives CDR1 SGHNT, CDR2 YYREEE (reference sequence). With 2 bases clipped from V and 3 bases from J, the junction kept 10 bases outside the gene matches. This CDR3 region has 16 residues.

DNA of the CDR3: TGTGCCATCAGGCCGGGACAGGGGGCCTACGAGCAGTACTTC. Its translation: CAIRPGQGAYEQYF. V and J are TRBV10-3 and TRBJ2-7, with 11 bases identical to TRBD1. V trimming: 6 bases; J trimming: 2 bases; junction bases outside the gene matches: 3. The CDR3 contains 14 residues. Germline V gives CDR1 ENHRY, CDR2 SYGVKD.

Of note for this clone: Other nucleotide sequences in the sample specify the same CDR3. This chain connects TRBV27 to TRBJ2-7; TRBD1 aligns across 7 bases. The CDR3 has 14 residues. Germline V gives CDR1 MNHEY, CDR2 SMNVEV (reference sequence). The V and J ends lost 2 bases and 4 bases, in that order; junction bases with no gene match: 5. The CDR3 bases are TGTGCCAGCAGTTTACGACAGGGCCCTTACGAGCAGTACTTC. Protein sequence: CASSLRQGPYEQYF.

The chain employs TRBV25-1 and TRBJ2-7; possible D gene TRBD2, 6 bases. The CDR3 spans 14 residues. Looked up from germline, CDR1 is MGHDK and CDR2 is SYGVNS. Trimming took off 7 bases at V and 1 base at J, with 14 bases between the two ends. This CDR3 is CASTTAGGSYEQYF. The DNA of the CDR3 is TGTGCCAGCACCACGGCCGGGGGATCCTACGAGCAGTACTTC.

This clone was found a few times. The chain uses TRBV6-6 and TRBJ2-1; 7 bases map to TRBD2. V was pared by 3 bases and J by 0 bases, with 5 bases of the junction left unmatched. This CDR3 is 16 amino acids long. CDR1 and CDR2 from the germline V gene are MNHNY and SVGAGI (reference sequence). The CDR3: CASSYTGTISYNEQFF. The CDR3 bases are TGTGCCAGCAGTTATACGGGGACTATCTCCTACAATGAGCAGTTCTTC.

V and J are TRBV15 and TRBJ2-7; D perhaps matches TRBD1 (6 bases). The V and J ends lost 5 bases and 3 bases respectively, with 23 bases between them. Germline assignment: CDR1 LNHNV and CDR2 YYDKDF (reference sequence). This CDR3 has 17 amino acids. CDR3 sequence (DNA): TGTGCCACCAGCCGCCAGCCCGGGGACACAAGATTCTACGAGCAGTACTTC. This encodes CATSRQPGDTRFYEQYF.

The genes are TRBV10-3 and TRBJ1-5; the D gene is possibly TRBD1 (5 bases). The CDR3 has 12 amino acids. The V and J ends lost 6 bases and 3 bases respectively, with 6 bases between them. Germline V gives CDR1 ENHRY, CDR2 SYGVKD. The CDR3 loop is CAIRDTNQPQHF. In nucleotides, the CDR3 is TGTGCCATCAGGGACACCAATCAGCCCCAGCATTTT.

This clone showed up just once. The chain recombines TRBV11-2 with TRBJ2-5; perhaps TRBD2 as D (6 bases). This CDR3 region has 15 residues. Trimming cost V 1 base and J 5 bases, with 14 bases left between them. In germline, CDR1 is SGHAT, CDR2 FQNNGV. DNA for the CDR3: TGTGCCAGCAGCTTAGGACGACTAGTTTTTGAGACCCAGTACTTC. This codes for CASSLGRLVFETQYF.

J is TRBJ1-2 and V is TRBV7-2; 7 bases fit TRBD1. The CDR3 is made up of 15 amino acids. Germline V lookup: CDR1 SGHTA, CDR2 FQGNSA. Trimming removed 0 bases from V and 8 bases from J; junction bases left unmatched: 9. The CDR3 loop reads CASSLADEGAVGYTF. As DNA, the CDR3 is TGTGCCAGCAGCTTAGCCGATGAGGGGGCGGTAGGCTACACCTTC.

The rearrangement uses TRBV29-1 and TRBJ1-1; D gene unclear. Trimming pared 7 bases from V and 0 bases from J, leaving 6 bases between. Per germline, CDR1 SQVTM and CDR2 ANQGSEA. The CDR3 spans 11 residues. CDR3 amino acids: CSAKLNTEAFF. CDR3 coding DNA: TGCAGCGCTAAGTTGAACACTGAAGCTTTCTTT. The variable domain in full, with the rest retrieved from reference TRBV29-1 and TRBJ1-1, is SAVISQKPSRDICQRGTSLTIQCQVDSQVTMMFWYRQQPGQSLTLIATANQGSEATYESGFVIDKFPISRPNLTFSTLTVSNMSPEDSSIYLCSAKLNTEAFFGQGTRLTVV.

The chain employs TRBV10-3 and TRBJ2-1; 8 bases are shared with TRBD2. J lost 5 bases, V lost 0 bases, and 12 bases had no gene match. This CDR3 comprises 18 residues. Germline assignment: CDR1 ENHRY and CDR2 SYGVKD. The CDR3 DNA reads TGTGCCATCAGTGAGTCAGGGCGTACTAGCGGATCTGACAATGAGCAGTTCTTC. Its protein is CAISESGRTSGSDNEQFF.

This clone was counted once. V gene TRBV10-3 combines with J gene TRBJ2-2, with 8 bases that match TRBD1. The CDR3 has 17 amino acids. With 0 bases clipped from V and 5 bases from J, the junction kept 8 bases outside the gene matches. Germline CDR1 and CDR2: ENHRY and SYGVKD. The CDR3 spells CAISESRQGAGTGELFF. In DNA, the CDR3 is TGTGCCATCAGTGAGTCGAGGCAGGGGGCAGGAACCGGGGAGCTGTTTTTT.